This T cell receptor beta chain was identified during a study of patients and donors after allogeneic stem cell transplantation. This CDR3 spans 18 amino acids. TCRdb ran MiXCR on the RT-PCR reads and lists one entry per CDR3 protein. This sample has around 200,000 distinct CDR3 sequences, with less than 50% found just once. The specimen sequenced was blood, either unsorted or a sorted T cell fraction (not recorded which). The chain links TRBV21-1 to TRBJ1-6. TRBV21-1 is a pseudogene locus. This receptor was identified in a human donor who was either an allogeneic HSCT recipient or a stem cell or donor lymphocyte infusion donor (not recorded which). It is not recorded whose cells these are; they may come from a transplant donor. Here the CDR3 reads CASSLRWAKDLPYSPLHF. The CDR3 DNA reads TGTGCCAGCAGCCTTCGTTGGGCCAAGGATTTACCGTATTCACCCCTCCACTTT.